Each of the 8 T cell receptor beta chains below was sequenced from the same sample in a study of cytomegalovirus exposure and HLA in healthy donors. In the PCR, 60 Vbeta and 13 Jbeta primers were used. The protocol was immunoSEQ multiplex PCR, while the TCRdb copy is restricted to in-frame clones and leaves out a portion. The table lists about 140,000 clones, roughly 80% of them singletons, with less than 1.5% in the top ten. Sequenced material: PBMCs. These receptors all stem from a female donor in good health and CMV-seronegative.

V usage is TRBV28 and J usage is TRBJ1-2; 7 positions agree with TRBD1. This CDR3 contains 15 residues. CDR1 is MDHEN and CDR2 is SYDVKM in the germline V gene. J was trimmed by 7 bases and V by 1 base; bases with no gene match: 9. CDR3 sequence reads: CASSLSRTGWVGYTF. CDR3 nucleotides: TGTGCCAGCAGTTTATCACGGACAGGTTGGGTTGGCTACACCTTC.

The CDR3 nucleotides are TGCGCCAGCAGCCTGGACCGACAGGACCTATCGGGAGCTTTCTTT. Its protein is CASSLDRQDLSGAFF. This sequence joins TRBV5-1 and TRBJ1-1; D possibly corresponds to TRBD1 (6 bases). The V and J ends lost 4 bases and 10 bases respectively, with 23 bases between them. From germline, CDR1 is SGHRS and CDR2 YFSETQ. CDR3 length equals 15 residues.

This chain joins TRBV7-9 and TRBJ2-1; 10 nucleotides match TRBD2. Germline V gene lookup returns CDR1 SEHNR and CDR2 FQNEAQ (reference sequence). The V gene end was trimmed by 5 bases and the J gene end by 5 bases; junction bases not matched to a gene: 9. The CDR3 is made up of 16 amino acids. CDR3 coding DNA: TGTGCCAGCAGCAAGGGCAGCGGGAGGGCCGACAATGAGCAGTTCTTC. Amino acids: CASSKGSGRADNEQFF.

The V and J genes are TRBV11-1 and TRBJ2-7; a weak D match, TRBD2 (6 bases). CDR3 size: 15 residues. V lost 5 bases and J 5 bases, leaving 19 bases between the germline ends. Germline CDR1 SGHAT, CDR2 FQDESV (reference sequence). CDR3 in amino acids: CASSPKIAARDEQYF. The DNA for the CDR3 is TGTGCCAGCAGCCCGAAGATAGCGGCCCGGGACGAGCAGTACTTC.

The chain links TRBV18 to TRBJ2-5; possibly TRBD2 for D (5 bases). Trimming stripped 2 bases from V and 5 bases from J, with 12 bases between. CDR1 is KGHSH and CDR2 is LQKENI in the germline V gene. CDR3 size: 14 residues. The CDR3 here is CASSPNHPGETQYF. The CDR3 bases are TGTGCCAGCTCACCAAACCACCCGGGGGAGACCCAGTACTTC.

The chain links TRBV6-6 to TRBJ1-1; 7 nucleotides line up with TRBD1. Germline assignment: CDR1 MNHNY and CDR2 SVGAGI (reference sequence). V trimming: 5 bases; J trimming: 6 bases; junction bases outside the gene matches: 9. The CDR3 runs to 14 residues. CDR3 nucleotide sequence: TGTGCCAGCAGTGGGGACAGTACCGAACCTGAAGCTTTCTTT. The encoded protein is CASSGDSTEPEAFF.

This clone was seen more than once but under ten times. This chain uses TRBV2 with TRBJ2-5; 9 nucleotides match TRBD2. There are 15 residues in the CDR3. Trimming at V came to 6 bases and at J to 5 bases, leaving 10 bases not matched to a gene. Germline V gene lookup returns CDR1 SNHLY and CDR2 FYNNEI. CDR3: CASREMKREDETQYF. The CDR3, as DNA: TGTGCCAGCAGAGAAATGAAGCGGGAGGATGAGACCCAGTACTTC.

This chain uses TRBV18 with TRBJ1-5, with D possibly matching TRBD1 (5 bases). V lost 5 bases to trimming and J lost 7 bases, with 18 bases between them. The germline V gene has CDR1 KGHSH and CDR2 LQKENI. This CDR3 spans 15 amino acids. The CDR3 protein is CASSTLGGSDQPQHF. CDR3 DNA: TGTGCCAGCTCAACCCTGGGGGGGAGTGACCAGCCCCAGCATTTT.